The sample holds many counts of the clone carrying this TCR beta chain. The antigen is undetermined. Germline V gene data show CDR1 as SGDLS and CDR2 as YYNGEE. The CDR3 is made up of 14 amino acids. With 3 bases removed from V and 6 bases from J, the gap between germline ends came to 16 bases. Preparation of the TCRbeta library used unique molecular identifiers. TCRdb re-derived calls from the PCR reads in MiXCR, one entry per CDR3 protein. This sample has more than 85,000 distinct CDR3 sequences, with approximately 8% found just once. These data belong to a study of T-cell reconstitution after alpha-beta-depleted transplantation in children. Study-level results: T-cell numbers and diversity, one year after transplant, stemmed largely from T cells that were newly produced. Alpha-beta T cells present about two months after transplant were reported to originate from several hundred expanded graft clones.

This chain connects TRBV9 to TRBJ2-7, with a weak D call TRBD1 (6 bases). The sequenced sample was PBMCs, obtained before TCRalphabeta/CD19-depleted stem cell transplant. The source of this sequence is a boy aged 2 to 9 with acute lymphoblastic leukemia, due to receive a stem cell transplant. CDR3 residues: CASSGGQGTSEQYF. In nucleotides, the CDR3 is TGTGCCAGCAGCGGGGGGCAGGGAACGAGCGAGCAGTACTTC.